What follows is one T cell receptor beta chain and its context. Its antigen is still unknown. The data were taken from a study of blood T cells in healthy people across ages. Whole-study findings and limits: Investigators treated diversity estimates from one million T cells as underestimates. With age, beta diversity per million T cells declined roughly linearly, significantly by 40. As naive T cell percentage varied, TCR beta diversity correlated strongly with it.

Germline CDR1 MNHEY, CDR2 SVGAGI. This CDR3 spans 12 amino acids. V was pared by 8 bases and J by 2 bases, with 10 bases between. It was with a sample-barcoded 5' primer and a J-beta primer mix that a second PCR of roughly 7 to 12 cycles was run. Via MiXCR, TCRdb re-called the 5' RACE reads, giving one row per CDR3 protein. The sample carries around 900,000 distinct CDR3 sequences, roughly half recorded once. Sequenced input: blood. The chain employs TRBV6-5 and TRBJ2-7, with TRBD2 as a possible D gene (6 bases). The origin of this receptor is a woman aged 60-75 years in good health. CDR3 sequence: CASASATYEQYF. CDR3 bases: TGTGCCAGCGCTAGCGCGACCTACGAGCAGTACTTC.